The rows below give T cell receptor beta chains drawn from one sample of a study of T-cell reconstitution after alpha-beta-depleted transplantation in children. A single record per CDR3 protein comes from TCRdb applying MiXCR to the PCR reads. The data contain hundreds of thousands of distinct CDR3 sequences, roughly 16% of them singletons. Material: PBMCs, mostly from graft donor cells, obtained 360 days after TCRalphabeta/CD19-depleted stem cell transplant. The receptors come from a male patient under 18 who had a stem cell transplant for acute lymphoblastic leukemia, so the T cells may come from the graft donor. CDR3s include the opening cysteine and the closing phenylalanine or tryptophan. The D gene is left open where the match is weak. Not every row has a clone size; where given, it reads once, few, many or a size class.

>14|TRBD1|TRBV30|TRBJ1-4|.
CAWSLDRGYEKLFF
TGTGCCTGGAGTCTGGACAGGGGCTATGAAAAACTGTTTTTT
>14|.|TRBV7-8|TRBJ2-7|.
CASSFTTRDYEQYF
TGTGCCAGCAGCTTTACGACTCGGGACTACGAGCAGTACTTC
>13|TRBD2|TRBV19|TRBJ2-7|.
CATTGLADYEQYF
TGTGCCACTACGGGACTAGCGGATTACGAGCAGTACTTC
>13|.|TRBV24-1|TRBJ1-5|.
CATSGQFNQPQHF
TGTGCCACGTCGGGACAATTCAATCAGCCCCAGCATTTT
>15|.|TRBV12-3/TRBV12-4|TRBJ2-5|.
CASGRVDSFLETQYF
TGTGCCAGCGGCCGGGTGGACTCCTTCCTGGAGACCCAGTACTTC
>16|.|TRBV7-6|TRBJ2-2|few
CASSLEPGYRTGELFF
TGTGCCAGCAGCTTAGAGCCTGGCTACCGCACCGGGGAGCTGTTTTTT
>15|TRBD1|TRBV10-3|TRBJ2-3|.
CAISGGQAYTDTQYF
TGTGCCATCAGTGGCGGACAGGCCTACACAGATACGCAGTATTTT
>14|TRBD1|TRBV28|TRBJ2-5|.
CASRLDRVQETQYF
TGTGCCAGCAGGCTTGACAGGGTCCAAGAGACCCAGTACTTC
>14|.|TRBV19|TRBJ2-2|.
CASSIGTEGGELFF
TGTGCCAGTAGTATAGGCACCGAGGGCGGGGAGCTGTTTTTT
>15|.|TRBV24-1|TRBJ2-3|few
CATSAPLPDSDTQYF
TGTGCCACCAGTGCGCCCCTGCCAGACTCAGATACGCAGTATTTT
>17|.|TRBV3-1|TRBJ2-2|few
CASSQSPVGRDTGELFF
TGTGCCAGCAGCCAATCACCGGTTGGGCGAGACACCGGGGAGCTGTTTTTT
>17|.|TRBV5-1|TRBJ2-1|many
CASSLGQGLMGNNEQFF
TGCGCCAGCAGCTTGGGCCAAGGGCTTATGGGAAACAATGAGCAGTTCTTC
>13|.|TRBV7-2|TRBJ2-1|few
CASSSELVDEQFF
TGTGCCAGCAGTTCCGAGCTGGTCGATGAGCAGTTCTTC
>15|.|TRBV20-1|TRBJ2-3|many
CSARDSDRGTDTQYF
TGCAGTGCTAGAGATTCGGACAGAGGCACAGATACGCAGTATTTT
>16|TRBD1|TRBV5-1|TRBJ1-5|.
CASRRETGVNNQPQHF
TGCGCCAGCAGAAGGGAAACAGGGGTAAACAATCAGCCCCAGCATTTT
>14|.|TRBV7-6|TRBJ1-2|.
CASSLEWGDYGYTF
TGTGCCAGCAGCTTAGAATGGGGAGACTATGGCTACACCTTC
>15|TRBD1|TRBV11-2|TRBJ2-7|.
CASSPFRTGGDEQYF
TGTGCCAGCAGCCCATTCCGGACAGGGGGGGACGAGCAGTACTTC
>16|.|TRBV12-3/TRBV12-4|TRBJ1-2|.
CASSLEGRPGNYGYTF
TGTGCCAGCAGTCTTGAGGGGCGCCCCGGCAACTATGGCTACACCTTC
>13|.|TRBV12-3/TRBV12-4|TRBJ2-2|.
CASSPGTVGELFF
TGTGCCAGCAGCCCAGGAACCGTGGGGGAGCTGTTTTTT
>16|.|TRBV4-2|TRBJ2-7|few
CASSHSGRRSSYEQYF
TGTGCCAGCAGCCACAGTGGCCGGCGGTCCTCCTACGAGCAGTACTTC
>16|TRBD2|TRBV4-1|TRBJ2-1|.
CASSQVVSREGLEQFF
TGCGCCAGCAGCCAAGTCGTGAGTCGGGAGGGCCTTGAGCAGTTCTTC
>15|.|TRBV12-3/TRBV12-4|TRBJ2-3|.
CASSLLSYSTDTQYF
TGTGCCAGCAGTCTCTTGAGCTATAGCACAGATACGCAGTATTTT
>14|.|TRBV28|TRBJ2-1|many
CASSFSGDYNEQFF
TGTGCCAGCAGTTTCTCCGGGGATTACAATGAGCAGTTCTTC
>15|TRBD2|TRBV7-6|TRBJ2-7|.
CASSRTSGRDYEQYF
TGTGCCAGCAGCCGCACTAGCGGGAGGGACTACGAGCAGTACTTC
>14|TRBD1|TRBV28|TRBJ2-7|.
CASTLGTVFYEQYF
TGTGCCAGCACCTTGGGGACAGTTTTCTACGAGCAGTACTTC
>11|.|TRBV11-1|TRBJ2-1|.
CASSLDIVQFF
TGTGCCAGCAGCTTAGACATAGTGCAGTTCTTC
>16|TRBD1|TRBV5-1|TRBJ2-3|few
CASSLEGQGRTDTQYF
TGCGCCAGCAGCTTAGAGGGACAGGGGCGGACAGATACGCAGTATTTT
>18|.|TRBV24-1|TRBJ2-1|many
CATSDAVSQGRAYNEQFF
TGTGCCACCAGTGATGCTGTATCACAGGGTCGGGCCTACAATGAGCAGTTCTTC
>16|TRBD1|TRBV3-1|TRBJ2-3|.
CASSHTRTGTGNTQYF
TGTGCCAGCAGCCACACCCGGACTGGGACAGGGAATACGCAGTATTTT
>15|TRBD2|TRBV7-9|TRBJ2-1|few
CASRSGRALRGGQFF
TGTGCCAGCAGGTCCGGGAGGGCCTTAAGAGGAGGGCAGTTCTTC
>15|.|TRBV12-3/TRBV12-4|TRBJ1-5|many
CASSLSRRSNQPQHF
TGTGCCAGCAGTTTATCCCGACGGAGCAATCAGCCCCAGCATTTT
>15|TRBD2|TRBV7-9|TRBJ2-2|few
CASTSGGSNTGELFF
TGTGCCAGCACCTCGGGGGGATCGAACACCGGGGAGCTGTTTTTT
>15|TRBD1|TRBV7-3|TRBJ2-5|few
CASSLNRGAIETQYF
TGTGCCAGCAGCTTAAACAGGGGGGCGATTGAGACCCAGTACTTC
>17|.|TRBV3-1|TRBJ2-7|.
CASSRSFGDSLAYEQYF
TGTGCCAGCAGCCGCAGCTTTGGGGACTCCTTAGCCTACGAGCAGTACTTC
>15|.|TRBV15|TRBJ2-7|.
CATSSTVAHGYEQYF
TGTGCCACCAGCAGCACCGTGGCCCACGGCTACGAGCAGTACTTC
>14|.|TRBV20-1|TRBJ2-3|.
CSAPGVAVTDTQYF
TGCAGTGCACCCGGGGTGGCTGTCACAGATACGCAGTATTTT
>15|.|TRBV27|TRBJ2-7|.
CASSPGLHGLYEQYF
TGTGCCAGCAGTCCAGGGCTGCATGGCCTCTACGAGCAGTACTTC
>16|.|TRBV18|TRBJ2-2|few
CASSPPGARNTGELFF
TGTGCCAGCTCACCCCCGGGGGCCCGGAACACCGGGGAGCTGTTTTTT
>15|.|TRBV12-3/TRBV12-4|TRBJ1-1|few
CASRTWGGLNTEAFF
TGTGCCAGCAGGACCTGGGGGGGACTCAACACTGAAGCTTTCTTT
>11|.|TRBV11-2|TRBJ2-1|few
CASSLKLEQFF
TGTGCCAGCAGCTTGAAATTAGAGCAGTTCTTC
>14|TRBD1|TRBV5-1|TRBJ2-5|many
CASSSDRGQETQYF
TGTGCCAGCAGTTCGGACAGGGGGCAAGAGACCCAGTACTTC
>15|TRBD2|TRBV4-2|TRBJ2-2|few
CASSQVLAGTGELFF
TGTGCCAGCAGCCAAGTCTTAGCGGGGACCGGGGAGCTGTTTTTT
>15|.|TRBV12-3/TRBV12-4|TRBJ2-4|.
CASSLRGVAKNIQYF
TGTGCCAGCAGCCTGAGGGGGGTAGCCAAAAACATTCAGTACTTC
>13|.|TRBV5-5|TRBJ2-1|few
CASSWDPGTQQFF
TGTGCCAGCAGCTGGGATCCCGGGACTCAGCAGTTCTTC
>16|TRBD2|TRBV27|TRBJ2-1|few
CASSYVAGLGMYEQFF
TGTGCCAGCAGCTATGTAGCGGGTTTAGGGATGTATGAGCAGTTCTTC
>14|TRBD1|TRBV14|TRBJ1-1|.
CASSQTGVYTEAFF
TGTGCCAGCAGCCAAACAGGGGTTTACACTGAAGCTTTCTTT
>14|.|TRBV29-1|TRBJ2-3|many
CSVDLPDRTDTQYF
TGCAGCGTTGACCTCCCTGACAGGACAGATACGCAGTATTTT
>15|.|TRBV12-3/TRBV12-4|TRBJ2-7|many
CASSSRGGTTYEQYF
TGTGCCAGCAGTTCCAGGGGAGGCACCACCTACGAGCAGTACTTC
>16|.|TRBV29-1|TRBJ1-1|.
CSVEEATGRLNTEAFF
TGCAGCGTTGAAGAGGCTACAGGGAGACTGAACACTGAAGCTTTCTTT
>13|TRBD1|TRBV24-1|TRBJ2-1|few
CATQPGQGPKQFF
TGTGCCACTCAACCGGGACAGGGTCCAAAGCAGTTCTTC
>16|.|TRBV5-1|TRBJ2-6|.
CASTRQGTGGANVLTF
TGCGCCAGCACCCGGCAGGGTACGGGAGGGGCCAACGTCCTGACTTTC